A selection of T cell receptor beta chains follows, all from one sample in a study of cytomegalovirus exposure and HLA in healthy donors. The data were produced by immunoSEQ multiplex PCR, yet TCRdb's version contains in-frame clones alone and is incomplete. The sample yields under 150,000 clones, 65% to 75% seen once. The sample was PBMCs. All receptors derive from a woman aged 40 to 50 in good health and CMV-seropositive. CDR3s leave out the opening cysteine and the closing phenylalanine or tryptophan.

V	J	CDR3
TRBV9	TRBJ1-6	ASSATGNSPLH
TRBV2	TRBJ2-2	ASSEGQLNTGELF
TRBV7-2	TRBJ1-5	ASSLGDSRYQPQH
TRBV7-9	TRBJ1-3	ASANPYSGNTIY
TRBV5-1	TRBJ1-4	ASSLKTGGREGRQKLF
TRBV7-6	TRBJ1-6	ASSRQDLNSPLH
TRBV7-9	TRBJ2-2	ASSLVSLTGELF
TRBV5-1	TRBJ2-1	ASSLYGLYNEQF
TRBV5-1	TRBJ2-3	ASSFIPSSRDTQY
TRBV6-6	TRBJ2-2	ASSPRANTGELF
TRBV2	TRBJ2-1	ASSVGSEQF
TRBV4-2	TRBJ1-4	ASSQESYNEKLF
TRBV18	TRBJ2-3	ASSPAPGTRTDTQY
TRBV5-5	TRBJ1-2	ASSLVGLETANYGYT
TRBV2	TRBJ2-7	ASSLAGGWYEQY
TRBV5-1	TRBJ2-5	ASSLGQGAVEQY
TRBV9	TRBJ2-2	ASSVLDLRNTGELF
TRBV4-3	-	ASSSRQGTYEQY
TRBV7-9	TRBJ2-1	ASSSSGSHEQF
TRBV5-6	TRBJ2-5	ASSSPTGDAGNRETQY
TRBV11-3	TRBJ2-3	ATQRIASTDTQY
TRBV15	TRBJ2-5	ATSRLPPGLANQETQY
TRBV5-1	TRBJ1-3	ASSLGQDASGNTIY
TRBV7-2	TRBJ2-5	ASSSYGGTQY
TRBV7-6	TRBJ2-2	ASSFQGNAGELF
TRBV2	TRBJ2-3	ASSEYLASTDTQY
TRBV5-1	TRBJ1-4	ASSVPGNNEKLF
TRBV7-9	TRBJ1-1	ASRAGGMAEAF
TRBV30	TRBJ2-3	AWSAWDWRGLSTDTQY
TRBV9	TRBJ2-1	ASSVVRTGDNNEQF
TRBV30	TRBJ2-1	AWSGFDWRYYNEQF
TRBV7-6	TRBJ2-3	ASSFSSGADTQY
TRBV5-1	TRBJ2-7	ASSASGVSYEQY
TRBV6-1	TRBJ2-1	ASSEWGLAGRNEQF
TRBV27	TRBJ2-5	ASRRQQETQY
TRBV10-3	TRBJ1-2	AISDQAEYGYT
TRBV6-5	TRBJ2-7	ASSYSRQGKYEQY
TRBV19	TRBJ2-5	ASSGGTLIQETQY
TRBV11-2	TRBJ2-1	ASSSLGLAGDSYNEQF
TRBV27	TRBJ1-4	ASSFLGQGAEKLF
TRBV7-9	TRBJ2-7	ASSLILSSTYEQY
TRBV4-2	TRBJ2-3	ASSQGSGGRTDTQY
TRBV7-6	TRBJ2-1	ASSRSGVHSYNEQF
TRBV7-2	TRBJ2-7	ASSPWEAPYEQY
TRBV29-1	TRBJ1-1	SVVYRRHTEAF
TRBV30	TRBJ1-2	AWNLLSGQSEGYT
TRBV7-9	TRBJ2-3	ASRFASGGTDTQY
TRBV7-3	TRBJ2-1	ASSRDGTGGRIFF
TRBV5-4	TRBJ2-3	ASSSFLGLVVADTQY
TRBV27	TRBJ2-5	ASMQRGYETQY
TRBV4-1	TRBJ1-5	ASSQDWVAIRQPQH